A single count supports the clone carrying this T cell receptor (beta chain). The antigen remains undetermined. The germline gene is not matched at one end of the junction; a read error may be the cause. This sample was included in a study of early T cells in non-severe SARS-CoV-2 infection. Study-level information: The input, bulk RNA from unsorted whole blood, was sequenced, and chains were unpaired. General study results and limits: Using VDJdb, the matching emphasized anti-spike CD8 responses while missing private and CD4 specificities.

Unique molecular identifiers were added to individual cDNA molecules. A single record per CDR3 protein comes from TCRdb applying MiXCR to the 5' RACE reads. The table includes about 69,000 distinct CDR3 sequences, about an eighth detected once. The CDR3 is made up of 13 amino acids. The sequence derives from an adult who was a healthcare worker with PCR-confirmed SARS-CoV-2 infection or an uninfected control (not recorded which). The sequenced sample was whole blood, obtained at baseline. The chain has TRBV12-3 or TRBV12-4 and TRBJ2-7; possible D gene TRBD2, 5 bases. DNA of the CDR3: TGTGCCAGCAGCTTAGCGCCCCCGTACGAGCAGTACTTC. Protein sequence: CASSLAPPYEQYF.